Following are 12 T cell receptor beta chains from one sample sequenced in a study of blood T cell repertoires in COVID-19. Here immunoSEQ multiplex PCR was the method, and the copy in TCRdb shows in-frame clones only, minus some. The repertoire includes approximately 160,000 clones, about 85% of them detected once, and 7% to 10% sits in the top ten. Sequenced material: peripheral blood. The receptors derive from an older woman with COVID-19, enrolled during active disease.

V gene TRBV5-5 combines with J gene TRBJ2-2; D is undetermined. The V gene's germline CDR1 is SGHKS and CDR2 YYEKEE (reference sequence). The CDR3 is 14 amino acids. V lost 4 bases and J lost 7, with 14 bases in between. This CDR3 is CASSPVVRGGELFF. CDR3 sequence (DNA): TGTGCCAGCAGCCCCGTCGTCCGCGGCGGGGAGCTGTTTTTT.

The chain links TRBV7-2 to TRBJ1-2, with 8 bases lining up with TRBD1. Losses at the gene ends were 0 bases for V and 8 bases for J; bases not matched to a gene: 11. Germline V lookup: CDR1 SGHTA, CDR2 FQGNSA. CDR3 length: 16 residues. The CDR3, as DNA: TGTGCCAGCAGCTTAGCAGGGACAGGATCGGCCAGAGGCTACACCTTC. Its translation: CASSLAGTGSARGYTF.

The rearrangement links TRBV10-3 to TRBJ1-5; D may be TRBD1 (5 bases). CDR1 and CDR2 (germline): ENHRY, SYGVKD. With 6 bases removed from V and 4 bases from J, the gap between germline ends came to 16 bases. The CDR3 totals 15 residues. The CDR3 DNA reads TGTGCCATCAGGGGAGGAGGGGCTGGGAATCAGCCCCAGCATTTT. Its translation: CAIRGGGAGNQPQHF.

This chain connects TRBV19 to TRBJ1-3; D may be TRBD1 (6 bases). The germline CDR1 and CDR2 sequences are LNHDA and SQIVND (reference sequence). This CDR3 is 16 amino acids long. Trimming stripped 7 bases from V and 1 base from J, with 17 bases between. The CDR3 sequence: CASTRGDIQSGNTIYF. As DNA, the CDR3 is TGTGCCAGTACCCGAGGGGACATTCAATCTGGAAACACCATATATTTT.

CDR3: CASSSAQGLLNQPQHF. The DNA of the CDR3 is TGTGCCAGCAGTTCCGCTCAGGGGCTGCTCAATCAGCCCCAGCATTTT. This sequence joins TRBV6-5 and TRBJ1-5, with D possibly matching TRBD1 (6 bases). Trimming took 4 bases from V and 3 from J, leaving 16 bases between them. CDR3 length: 16 amino acids. Germline CDR1 MNHEY, CDR2 SVGAGI.

This chain joins TRBV6-5 and TRBJ2-1; 8 bases are shared with TRBD2. V lost 6 bases and J lost 13; bases outside the gene matches: 5. The CDR3 runs to 11 residues. CDR1 and CDR2 from the germline V gene are MNHEY and SVGAGI. CDR3 bases: TGTGCCAGCAGCCCCGGGACTAGTCAGTTCTTC. It specifies CASSPGTSQFF.

The chain joins TRBV7-9 to TRBJ1-4; 8 positions agree with TRBD1. Germline V CDR1 and CDR2: SEHNR, FQNEAQ (reference sequence). With 5 bases clipped from V and 4 bases from J, the junction kept 9 bases outside the gene matches. The CDR3 has 16 residues. The CDR3 coding sequence is TGTGCCAGCAGCCGACAGGGGACGGCCTTTAATGAAAAACTGTTTTTT. This encodes CASSRQGTAFNEKLFF.

The V call is TRBV30, the J call TRBJ1-6; 8 nucleotides align to TRBD1. The CDR3 has 14 amino acids. V lost 3 bases to trimming and J lost 7 bases; unmatched junction nucleotides: 5. Looked up from germline, CDR1 is GTSNPN and CDR2 is SVGIG (reference sequence). The CDR3 coding sequence is TGTGCCTGGAGGGCAGGGGGCGGGAATTCACCCCTCCACTTT. This translates into CAWRAGGGNSPLHF.

This clone was counted a single time. V usage is TRBV7-9 and J usage is TRBJ2-6; D gene unclear. The CDR3 runs to 15 residues. Germline CDR1 and CDR2: SEHNR and FQNEAQ (reference sequence). Trimming removed 4 bases at V and 0 bases at J, with 7 bases between. DNA for the CDR3: TGTGCCAGCAGCTCACAAGTCTCTGGGGCCAACGTCCTGACTTTC. It is translated as CASSSQVSGANVLTF.

The chain joins TRBV19 to TRBJ2-1, with a possible D match to TRBD1 (5 bases). CDR1 LNHDA and CDR2 SQIVND come from the germline V gene (reference sequence). The V and J ends lost 3 bases and 4 bases respectively, with 10 bases between them. This CDR3 spans 14 amino acids. CDR3 loop: CASSMLQDYNEQFF. The CDR3, as DNA: TGTGCCAGTAGTATGCTACAGGATTACAATGAGCAGTTCTTC.

The rearrangement links TRBV20-1 to TRBJ1-3; D is undetermined. The length of the CDR3 is 13 residues. Per germline, CDR1 DFQATT and CDR2 SNEGSKA (reference sequence). The V end lost 3 bases, the J end lost 0 bases, and 6 bases lay between the germline ends. The CDR3 sequence: CSASGISGNTIYF. The CDR3 nucleotides read TGCAGTGCTAGTGGTATCTCTGGAAACACCATATATTTT.

Here the CDR3 reads CASIFAGGTEAFF. The CDR3 DNA is TGTGCCAGTATTTTTGCGGGGGGCACTGAAGCTTTCTTT. The chain carries TRBV19 and TRBJ1-1, with D possibly TRBD1 on 5 matching bases. This CDR3 comprises 13 residues. Per germline, CDR1 LNHDA and CDR2 SQIVND (reference sequence). V was clipped by 7 bases and J by 4 bases, with 13 bases between them.